Here is one T cell receptor (beta chain) with its context. This sample stems from a study of blood T cell repertoires in COVID-19. The wider study: Donors in the United States, Italy and Spain gave samples during acute or convalescent COVID-19. T cells, B-cell-depleted T cells, or PBMCs provided the cDNA or gDNA that served as material.

This CDR3 region has 17 residues. Original analysis: Estimation of nucleated cell counts was performed using reference gene primer amplification. Clones were sequenced by immunoSEQ multiplex PCR, and TCRdb holds only the in-frame ones, with some missing. That table supplies the V and J calls and clone size; D and trimming were determined from the DNA. The sample lists some 240,000 clones, about nine tenths occurring once. The clonotype originates from a man in his 60s who had recovered from COVID-19. V is TRBV12-2 and J is TRBJ1-6; the D call TRBD1 from the table was never checked on the DNA. TRBV12-2 represents a pseudogene. The sequencing sample was made of peripheral blood. This chain's CDR3 is CASRLGTAGARNSPLHF. The CDR3 DNA sequence: TGTGCAAGTCGCTTAGGTACGGCAGGGGCGCGAAATTCACCCCTCCACTTT.